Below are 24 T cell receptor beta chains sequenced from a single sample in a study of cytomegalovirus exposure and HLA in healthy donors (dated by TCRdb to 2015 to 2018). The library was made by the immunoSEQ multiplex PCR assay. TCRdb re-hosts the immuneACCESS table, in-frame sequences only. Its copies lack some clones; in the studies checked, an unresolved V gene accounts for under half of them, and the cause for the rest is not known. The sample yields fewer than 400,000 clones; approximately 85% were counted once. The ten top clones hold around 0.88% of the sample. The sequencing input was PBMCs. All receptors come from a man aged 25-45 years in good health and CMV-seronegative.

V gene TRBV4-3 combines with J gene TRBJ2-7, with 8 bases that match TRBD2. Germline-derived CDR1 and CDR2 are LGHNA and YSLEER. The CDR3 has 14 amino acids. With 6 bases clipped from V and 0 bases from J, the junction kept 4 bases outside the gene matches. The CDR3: CASRGGGSSYEQYF. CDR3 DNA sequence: TGCGCCAGCAGGGGCGGGGGGAGCTCCTACGAGCAGTACTTC.

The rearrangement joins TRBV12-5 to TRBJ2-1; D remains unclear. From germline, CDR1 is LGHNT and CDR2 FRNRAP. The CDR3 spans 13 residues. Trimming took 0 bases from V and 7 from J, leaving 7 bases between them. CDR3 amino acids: CASGLVLLNEQFF. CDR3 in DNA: TGTGCTAGTGGTTTGGTACTTTTGAATGAGCAGTTCTTC.

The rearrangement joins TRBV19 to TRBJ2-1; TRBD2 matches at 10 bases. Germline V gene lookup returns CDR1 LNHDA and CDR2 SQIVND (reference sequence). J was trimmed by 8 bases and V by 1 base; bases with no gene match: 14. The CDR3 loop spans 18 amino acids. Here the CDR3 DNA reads TGTGCCAGTAGTATAGTTAGCGGGGGGCCCCCCGGTAGGGATGAGCAGTTCTTC. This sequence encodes CASSIVSGGPPGRDEQFF.

CDR3 DNA: TGTGCCAGCAGGGGATGGGGGGGGCTCTACGAGCAGTACTTC. Amino acids: CASRGWGGLYEQYF. V is TRBV6-1 and J is TRBJ2-7; D may be TRBD2 (7 bases). The CDR3 has 14 residues. The germline V gene has CDR1 MNHNS and CDR2 SASEGT. Trimming pared 6 bases from V and 3 bases from J, leaving 15 bases between.

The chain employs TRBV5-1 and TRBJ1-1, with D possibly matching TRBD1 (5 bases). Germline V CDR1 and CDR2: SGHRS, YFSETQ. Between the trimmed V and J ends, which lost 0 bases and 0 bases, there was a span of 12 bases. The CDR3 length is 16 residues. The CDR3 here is CASSLAPDMMNTEAFF. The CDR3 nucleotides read TGCGCCAGCAGCTTGGCCCCGGACATGATGAACACTGAAGCTTTCTTT.

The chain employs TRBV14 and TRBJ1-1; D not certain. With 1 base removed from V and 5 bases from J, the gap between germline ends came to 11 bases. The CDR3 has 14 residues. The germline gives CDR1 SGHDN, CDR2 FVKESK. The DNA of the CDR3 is TGTGCCAGCAGCCAAGTATCAGTATATACTGAAGCTTTCTTT. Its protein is CASSQVSVYTEAFF.

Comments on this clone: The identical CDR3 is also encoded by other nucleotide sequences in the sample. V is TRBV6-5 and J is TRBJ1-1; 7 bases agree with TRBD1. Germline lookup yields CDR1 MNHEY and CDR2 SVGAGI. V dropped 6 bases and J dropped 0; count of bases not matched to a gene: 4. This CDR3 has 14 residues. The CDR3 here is CASSRQGLNTEAFF. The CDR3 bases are TGTGCCAGCAGCCGACAGGGACTGAACACTGAAGCTTTCTTT.

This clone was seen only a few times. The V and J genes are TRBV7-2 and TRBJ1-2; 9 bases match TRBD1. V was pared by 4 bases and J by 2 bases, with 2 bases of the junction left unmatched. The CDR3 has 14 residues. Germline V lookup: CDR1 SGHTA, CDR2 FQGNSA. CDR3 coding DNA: TGTGCCAGCAGCTCAGGACAGGGGAACTATGGCTACACCTTC. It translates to CASSSGQGNYGYTF.

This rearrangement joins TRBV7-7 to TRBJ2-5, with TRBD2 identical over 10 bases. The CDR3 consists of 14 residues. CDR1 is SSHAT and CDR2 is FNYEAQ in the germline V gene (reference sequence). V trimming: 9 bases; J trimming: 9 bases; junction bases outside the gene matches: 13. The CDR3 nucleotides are TGTGCCAGTAGCGGGGGGACCCTTCAAGGGGCCCAGTACTTC. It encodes CASSGGTLQGAQYF. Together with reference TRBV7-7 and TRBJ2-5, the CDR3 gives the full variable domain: GAGVSQSPRYKVTKRGQDVTLRCDPISSHATLYWYQQALGQGPEFLTYFNYEAQPDKSGLPSDRFSAERPEGSISTLTIQRTEQRDSAMYRCASSGGTLQGAQYFGPGTRLLVL.

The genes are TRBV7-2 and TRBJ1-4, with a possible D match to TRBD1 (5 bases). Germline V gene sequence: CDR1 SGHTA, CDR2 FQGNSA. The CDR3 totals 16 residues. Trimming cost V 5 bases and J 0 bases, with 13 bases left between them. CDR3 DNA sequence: TGTGCCAGCAGCCTCGACAGACTTGCAACTAATGAAAAACTGTTTTTT. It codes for CASSLDRLATNEKLFF.

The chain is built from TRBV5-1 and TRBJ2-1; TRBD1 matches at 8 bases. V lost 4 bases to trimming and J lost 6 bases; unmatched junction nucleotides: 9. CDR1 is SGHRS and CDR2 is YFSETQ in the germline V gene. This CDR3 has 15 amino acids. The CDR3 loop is CASSGSGGLGNEQFF. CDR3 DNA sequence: TGCGCCAGCAGCGGTTCAGGGGGCTTAGGCAATGAGCAGTTCTTC.

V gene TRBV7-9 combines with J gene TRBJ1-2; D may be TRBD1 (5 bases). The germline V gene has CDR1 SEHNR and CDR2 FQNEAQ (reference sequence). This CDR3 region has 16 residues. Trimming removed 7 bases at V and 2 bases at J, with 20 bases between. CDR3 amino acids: CASTTDGGSRNYGYTF. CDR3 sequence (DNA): TGTGCCAGCACAACCGATGGGGGGTCAAGGAACTATGGCTACACCTTC.

CDR3 loop: CASSHLPGQGVHTGELFF. CDR3 bases: TGTGCCAGCAGTCATCTACCGGGACAGGGGGTTCACACCGGGGAGCTGTTTTTT. This chain links TRBV7-9 with TRBJ2-2, with 11 positions matching TRBD1. CDR1 and CDR2 from the germline V gene are SEHNR and FQNEAQ (reference sequence). V lost 6 bases to trimming and J lost 3 bases; unmatched junction nucleotides: 12. The CDR3 consists of 18 residues.

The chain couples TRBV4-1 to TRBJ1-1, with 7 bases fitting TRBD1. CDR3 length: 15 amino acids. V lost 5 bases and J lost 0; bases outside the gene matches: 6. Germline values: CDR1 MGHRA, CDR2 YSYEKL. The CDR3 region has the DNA TGCGCCAGCAGCTCAAGACAGGGAGTGAACACTGAAGCTTTCTTT. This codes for CASSSRQGVNTEAFF.

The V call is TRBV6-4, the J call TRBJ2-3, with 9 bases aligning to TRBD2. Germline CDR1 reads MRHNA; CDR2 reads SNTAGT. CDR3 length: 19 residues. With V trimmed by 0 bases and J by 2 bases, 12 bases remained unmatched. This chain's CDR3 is CASSDSISIAGAFTDTQYF. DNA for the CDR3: TGTGCCAGCAGTGACTCCATATCCATAGCGGGGGCCTTCACAGATACGCAGTATTTT.

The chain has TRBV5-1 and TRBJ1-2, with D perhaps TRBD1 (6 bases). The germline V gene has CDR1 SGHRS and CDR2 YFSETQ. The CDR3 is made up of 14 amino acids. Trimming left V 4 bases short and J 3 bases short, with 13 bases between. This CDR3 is CASSEDRADYGYTF. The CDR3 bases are TGCGCCAGCAGCGAGGACAGAGCAGACTATGGCTACACCTTC. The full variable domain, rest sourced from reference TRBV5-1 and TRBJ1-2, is KAGVTQTPRYLIKTRGQQVTLSCSPISGHRSVSWYQQTPGQGLQFLFEYFSETQRNKGNFPGRFSGRQFSNSRSEMNVSTLELGDSALYLCASSEDRADYGYTFGSGTRLTVV.

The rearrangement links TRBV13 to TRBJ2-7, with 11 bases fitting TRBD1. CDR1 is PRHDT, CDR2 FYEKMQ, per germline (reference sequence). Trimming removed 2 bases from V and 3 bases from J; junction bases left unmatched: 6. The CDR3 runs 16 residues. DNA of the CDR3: TGTGCCAGCAGCTTATGGGCCGGGACAGGGGGCTACGAGCAGTACTTC. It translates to CASSLWAGTGGYEQYF.

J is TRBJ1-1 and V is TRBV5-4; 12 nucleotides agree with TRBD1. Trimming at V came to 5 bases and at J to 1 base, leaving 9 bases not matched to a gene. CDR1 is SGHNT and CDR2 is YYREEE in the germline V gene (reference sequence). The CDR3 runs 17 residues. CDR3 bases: TGTGCCAGCAGTCCGGGACAGGGGGCAAACCGGAACACTGAAGCTTTCTTT. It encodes CASSPGQGANRNTEAFF.

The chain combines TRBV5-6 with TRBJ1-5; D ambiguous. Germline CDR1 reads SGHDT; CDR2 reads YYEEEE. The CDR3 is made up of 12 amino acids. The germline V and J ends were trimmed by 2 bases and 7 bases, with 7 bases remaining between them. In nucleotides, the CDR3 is TGTGCCAGCAGCTTAGGGAGCCAGCCCCAGCATTTT. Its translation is CASSLGSQPQHF.

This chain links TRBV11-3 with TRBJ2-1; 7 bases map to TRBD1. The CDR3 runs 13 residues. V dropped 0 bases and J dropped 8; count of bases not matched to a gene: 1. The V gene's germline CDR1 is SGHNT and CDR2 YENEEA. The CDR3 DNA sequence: TGTGCCAGCAGCTTAGAAGGGGGCCATGAGCAGTTCTTC. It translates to CASSLEGGHEQFF.

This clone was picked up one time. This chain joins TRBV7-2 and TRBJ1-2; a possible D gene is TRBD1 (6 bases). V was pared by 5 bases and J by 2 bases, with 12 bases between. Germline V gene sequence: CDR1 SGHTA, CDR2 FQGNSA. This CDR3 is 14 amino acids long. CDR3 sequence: CASSPITGNYGYTF. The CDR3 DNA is TGTGCCAGCAGCCCAATTACAGGGAACTATGGCTACACCTTC.

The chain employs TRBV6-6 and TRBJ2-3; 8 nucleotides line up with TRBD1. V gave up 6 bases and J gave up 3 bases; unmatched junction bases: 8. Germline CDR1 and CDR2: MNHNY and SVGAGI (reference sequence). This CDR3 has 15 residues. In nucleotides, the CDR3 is TGTGCCAGCAGCCATACAGGGGGTCGGACAGATACGCAGTATTTT. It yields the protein CASSHTGGRTDTQYF.

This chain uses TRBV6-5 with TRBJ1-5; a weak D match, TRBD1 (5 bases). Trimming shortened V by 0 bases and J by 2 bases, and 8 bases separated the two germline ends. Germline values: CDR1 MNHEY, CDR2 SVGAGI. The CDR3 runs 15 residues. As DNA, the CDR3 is TGTGCCAGCAGTTACTCACAGGCCGGCAATCAGCCCCAGCATTTT. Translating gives CASSYSQAGNQPQHF.

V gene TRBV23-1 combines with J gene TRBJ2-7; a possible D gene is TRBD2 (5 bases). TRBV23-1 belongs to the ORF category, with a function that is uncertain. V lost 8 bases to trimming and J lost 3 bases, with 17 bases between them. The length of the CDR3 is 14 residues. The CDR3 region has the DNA TGCGCCAGCCCCTCGGATGGTGAGGGCTACGAGCAGTACTTC. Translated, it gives CASPSDGEGYEQYF.